This T cell receptor (beta chain) is from a study of T cell responses to AZD1222 COVID-19 vaccine. Notes on the study in general: Researchers report vaccine-associated CD4 TCRs spanning spike, with dominance at 160-218 and 743-854. Spike-specific TCR breadth and depth were elevated following two AZD1222 doses. Recipients of AZD1222 seropositive at baseline numbered only 5 to 7. Females made up more of the donors, who were largely white British, and clonal diversity may have come out too low.

Using immunoSEQ multiplex PCR, the repertoire was profiled, and TCRdb retains in-frame clones only, with some absent. The sample consists of fewer than 150,000 clones, 85% to 90% of them appearing once. Looked up from germline, CDR1 is GTSNPN and CDR2 is SVGIG (reference sequence). The CDR3 runs 14 residues. V was pared by 6 bases and J by 3 bases, with 14 bases between. As concerns this clone: Its specificity is not known.

The clonotype comes from an adult who received the AZD1222 COVID-19 vaccine. The chain combines TRBV30 with TRBJ2-2; perhaps D is TRBD1 or TRBD2 (6 bases each). The material was peripheral blood, obtained 28 days after the second AZD1222 dose. For the CDR3, the DNA is TGTGCCTGCCAAGGGGGGACTTACACCGGGGAGCTGTTTTTT. It yields the protein CACQGGTYTGELFF.